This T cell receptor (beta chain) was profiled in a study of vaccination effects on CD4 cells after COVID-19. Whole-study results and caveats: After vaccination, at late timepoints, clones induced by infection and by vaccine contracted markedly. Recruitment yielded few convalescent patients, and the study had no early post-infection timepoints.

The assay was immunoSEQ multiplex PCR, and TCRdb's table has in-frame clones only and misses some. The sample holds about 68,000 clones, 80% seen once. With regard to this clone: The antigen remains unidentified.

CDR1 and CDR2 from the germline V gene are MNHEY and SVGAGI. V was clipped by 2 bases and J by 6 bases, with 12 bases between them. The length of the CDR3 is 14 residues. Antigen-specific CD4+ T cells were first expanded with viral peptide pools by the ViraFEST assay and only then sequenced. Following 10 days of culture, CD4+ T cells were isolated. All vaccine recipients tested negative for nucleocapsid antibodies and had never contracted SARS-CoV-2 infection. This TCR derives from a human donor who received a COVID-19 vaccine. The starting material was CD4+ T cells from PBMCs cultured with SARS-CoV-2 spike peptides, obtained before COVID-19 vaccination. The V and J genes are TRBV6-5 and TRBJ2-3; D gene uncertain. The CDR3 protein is CASSYDISRDTQYF. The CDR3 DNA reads TGTGCCAGCAGTTACGATATCTCCCGGGATACGCAGTATTTT.